The T cell receptor (beta chain) under discussion was sequenced for a study of cytomegalovirus exposure and HLA in healthy donors (TCRdb year 2017). In the study overall: An earlier analysis of several hundred of the donors reported about 280 Gb of sequence data and 95 million to 120 million unique TCR beta sequences obtained from approximately 180 million T cells. An early release covering roughly 600 HLA-typed donors comprised approximately 300 gigabases of sequencing data and tens of millions of unique TCR sequences. Of the 300 to 500 genotyped donors, over 80% were placed in the genetic ancestry cluster associated with self-reported Caucasian donors. The study aimed to test whether signatures of past pathogen exposure could be identified by cataloging public T cell receptors. The study profiled the T cell repertoires of 500 to 800 subjects by immunosequencing and related them to cytomegalovirus serostatus. Besides the first cohort of around 700 subjects, a separate validation cohort made up of some 110 different subjects was used. High-throughput TCR immunosequencing, statistical association of individual TCRs with disease status, and machine learning were combined to predict cytomegalovirus infection status. A later analysis re-analyzed previously published TCR beta repertoires from about 600 donors and added high-resolution HLA genotyping to study TCR occurrence patterns. The later analysis used no new phenotypic data to find candidate immune exposures, relying instead on TCR beta sequences and their occurrence across donors. An earlier analysis of approximately 500 of the donors applied high-throughput TCR beta sequencing to assess whether each TCR beta V gene segment acted as functional or pseudogenic. Donor age, sex, ethnicity and CMV serostatus were compiled alongside the repertoire data. Genome-wide SNP genotypes for about three fifths of the roughly 670 donors were used in a later genetic analysis, which treated that subset as a discovery cohort. Every discovery cohort repertoire had been produced on one sequencing platform. Both class I and class II loci were covered by HLA typing, at four-digit resolution. Typing coverage varied by locus: 629-630 donors for A, B, C, DRB1 and DQB1; approximately 560 for DQA1; nearly 610 for DPA1; 450 to 480 for DPB1. Five DR-DQ haplotypes were treated as single units for association and clustering because of strong linkage in the cohort. On average, 235,054 unique TCR beta nucleotide sequences were sequenced per donor among some 420 genotyped donors of the cohort, with approximately 18% of those sequences being non-productive. Here is what the overall study found, with its caveats: Because HLA typing was missing for some donors at each locus, association tests included only the typed subset. Presence/absence analyses assumed roughly uniform sequencing depth across donors, an assumption that may not hold. In a later genetic analysis, fewer N-insertions in productive TCRs were reported among donors in an Asian-associated ancestry cluster than the roughly 700-donor mean. A further reported finding was that TCR beta sequences accurately predicted the HLA-A and HLA-B alleles for most subjects in the first cohort. While some public TCRs were present in many individuals, most TCR sequences turned up only very rarely across donors. Several of the top co-occurrence clusters appeared to be linked to parvovirus B19, influenza, CMV and Epstein-Barr virus, according to a later analysis. In a later analysis, HLA-associated TCR beta chains were found to be more clonally expanded and to have lower generation probabilities than equally common non-associated chains. The cohort was sequenced for TCR beta chains only, and without alpha or paired-chain data the features that could be detected were limited. A later genetic analysis associated a missense DCLRE1C variant with V-gene and J-gene trimming of TCR beta chains, and an independent cohort replicated the association. In a later analysis, the rate of TCR association differed among HLA loci, with DRB1 alleles having the most associated TCRs and HLA-C alleles having the fewest. The authors suggested that the approach could potentially be generalized to other disease states and immunological phenotypes. Assigning TCR associations to individual alleles was difficult when HLA alleles, especially DR and DQ, strongly co-occurred. Cytomegalovirus status was reported to be diagnosed by the classifier with high specificity and sensitivity in both the original and validation cohorts. The 87-base-pair reads could not distinguish some IMGT-functional V segments, including TRBV6-2 and TRBV6-3, so those segments were excluded. In vitro tests confirmed that a few of the cytomegalovirus-associated TCR beta chains recognize cytomegalovirus antigens. Immune exposure information for the cohort was limited to CMV serostatus. The study listed around 160 TCR beta chains as associated with cytomegalovirus. A later analysis associated about 17,000 TCR beta sequences with specific HLA alleles at a false discovery rate of 0.05. The earlier analysis of 587 of the donors excluded some 15 rarely observed V segments, including chromosome 9 orphons, because counts were too low. The sequencing pipeline was judged likely to have produced a cluster of highly shared sequence variants as a technical artifact. An earlier analysis of approximately 600 of the donors showed that most TCR beta V segments appeared in productive rearrangements either about 90% or about 30% of the time, which broadly matched IMGT annotations. Linkage disequilibrium might explain the correlated functional status among segregating V segments, but an unknown experimental factor could not be ruled out. A later analysis found that most CMV-associated TCR beta chains appeared HLA-restricted, with HLA associations seemingly driven largely by CMV exposure.

As concerns this clone: The target of this receptor is not known.

The library came from the immunoSEQ multiplex PCR assay. For the multiplex PCR, a mixture combining 60 forward primers for TCR Vbeta segments and 13 reverse primers for TCR Jbeta segments was used. Amplification of the CDR3 region of rearranged TCR beta genes was performed with a multiplex PCR assay on genomic DNA. Amplified TCR beta libraries were sequenced as 87-base-pair reads on the Illumina HiSeq System. Under the source paper's analysis protocol: A later analysis tallied 70 million to 100 million unique TCR beta chains across the approximately 670 repertoires, and around 12 million of those chains were shared by two or more donors. Raw reads were error-corrected and collapsed into unique sequences with a nearest-neighbor algorithm that merged closely related sequences to remove PCR and sequencing errors. Alignment of CDR3 sequences to IMGT reference sequences was used to assign V, D and J gene segments. Each retained sequence needed at least a six-nucleotide match to both a V gene segment and a J gene segment. Rearrangements were called productive when the CDR3 lacked stop codons and stayed in frame with V and J; all others were non-productive. CDR3 was defined by IMGT convention, running from the second conserved V-encoded cysteine to the conserved J-encoded phenylalanine. The earlier analysis of 450 to 750 of the donors excluded any sequence lacking an unambiguous match to a single V gene segment. In an earlier analysis of approximately 610 of the donors, V segments were called functional above 56.7% productive rearrangements and were called segregating when the between-donor standard deviation exceeded 5%. A statistical classification framework was built to diagnose cytomegalovirus status from the catalog of TCR beta chain sequences. In a later analysis, TCR nucleotide sequences were compared against IMGT/GENE-DB human TR gene sequences so that V and J genes could be assigned. The TCRdist pipeline was used in a later analysis to assign CDR3 sequences and most-parsimonious VDJ recombination scenarios. A later analysis defined each TCR beta chain by its CDR3 amino acid sequence plus V-gene family, and excluded reads lacking a unique V-gene family. A later analysis removed several hundred highly shared, low-generation-probability nucleotide sequences to deal with suspected cross-contamination and a sequencing artifact. For each public chain, a later analysis derived a clonal expansion index from normalized ranks of inferred template counts within each repertoire. A later analysis computed generation probabilities with a VDJ recombination model fitted to out-of-frame rearrangements, and checked the results against IGoR. In a later analysis, hypergeometric tests were used to score TCR-TCR, TCR-HLA and TCR-CMV co-occurrence, with a repertoire-size bias correction applied to TCR pairs. To estimate false discovery rates, a later analysis permuted the HLA or CMV assignments 20 times. A later analysis grouped co-occurring TCRs with DBSCAN, adding TCRdist sequence similarity when clustering within HLA-allele-positive subsets. Co-occurrence clustering excluded repertoires with fewer than 30,000 or more than 120,000 public chains, plus five with anomalous nucleotide sharing. The table was pulled from immuneACCESS by TCRdb, which kept in-frame rearrangements only. Such tables lose some clones; where checked, under half of the loss comes from unresolved V genes, and the rest has no known cause. V, J and clone size were drawn from that table, and D and trimming were deduced from the DNA. The sample's table lists a count of some 70,000 clones. The ten largest account for roughly 8% of the sample.

The germline V gene encodes CDR1 SQVTM and CDR2 ANQGSEA. V drops 5 bases and J drops 7 bases, leaving 15 bases in between. From its cysteine to its phenylalanine, the CDR3 spans 13 amino acids. The CDR3 DNA has 39 bases and is translated from base 1. The cohort comprised fewer than 700 healthy bone marrow donors. At the time of sampling, every cohort member was nominally healthy, though immune exposures that went unrecorded were likely present. The donor tested CMV seropositive, placing the donor among the 250 to 350 seropositive members of the cohort. A peripheral blood sample was collected from each donor, and TCR beta sequencing was performed on peripheral blood mononuclear cells. Genomic DNA was extracted from the blood cell samples with the Qiagen DNeasy Blood Extraction Kit.

Sequencing was done on a sample of PBMCs. This clonotype originated in a female donor in good health and CMV-seropositive. Rearrangement joined TRBV29-1 to TRBJ2-1; 5 matching bases give a weak D call of TRBD2. The CDR3 has the sequence CSVTGSHTNEQFF. The sequenced DNA: TGCAGCGTTACGGGGTCCCACACTAATGAGCAGTTCTTC.